This T cell receptor (beta chain) emerged from a study of cytomegalovirus exposure and HLA in healthy donors. Broader study findings: The authors enumerated over 150 TCR beta chains as linked to cytomegalovirus. In a later analysis, the majority of CMV-associated beta chains seemingly showed HLA restriction. The study reported that TCR beta sequences accurately predicted HLA-A and HLA-B alleles in most subjects.

Note on this clone: Its antigen remains unidentified. Within the sample, other DNA sequences also encode this same CDR3.

The CDR3 spans 15 residues. Germline loops: CDR1 SGHNT, CDR2 YYREEE (reference sequence). V lost 0 bases, J lost 2 bases, and 3 bases stayed unmatched. Vbeta (60) and Jbeta (13) primers were used in the PCR. Here immunoSEQ multiplex PCR was the method, and the copy in TCRdb shows in-frame clones only, minus some. The sample includes approximately 190,000 clones, around 83% of them seen just once. The receptor was derived from a man aged 35 to 55 in good health and CMV-seropositive. The chain joins TRBV5-4 to TRBJ2-5, with 8 bases matching TRBD2. Sequenced material: PBMCs. CDR3 bases: TGTGCCAGCAGCTTGGTATTAGCGGGGCAAGAGACCCAGTACTTC. Its protein product is CASSLVLAGQETQYF. Full variable domain (remainder filled in from reference TRBV5-4 and TRBJ2-5): ETGVTQSPTHLIKTRGQQVTLRCSSQSGHNTVSWYQQALGQGPQFIFQYYREEENGRGNFPPRFSGLQFPNYSSELNVNALELDDSALYLCASSLVLAGQETQYFGPGTRLLVL.